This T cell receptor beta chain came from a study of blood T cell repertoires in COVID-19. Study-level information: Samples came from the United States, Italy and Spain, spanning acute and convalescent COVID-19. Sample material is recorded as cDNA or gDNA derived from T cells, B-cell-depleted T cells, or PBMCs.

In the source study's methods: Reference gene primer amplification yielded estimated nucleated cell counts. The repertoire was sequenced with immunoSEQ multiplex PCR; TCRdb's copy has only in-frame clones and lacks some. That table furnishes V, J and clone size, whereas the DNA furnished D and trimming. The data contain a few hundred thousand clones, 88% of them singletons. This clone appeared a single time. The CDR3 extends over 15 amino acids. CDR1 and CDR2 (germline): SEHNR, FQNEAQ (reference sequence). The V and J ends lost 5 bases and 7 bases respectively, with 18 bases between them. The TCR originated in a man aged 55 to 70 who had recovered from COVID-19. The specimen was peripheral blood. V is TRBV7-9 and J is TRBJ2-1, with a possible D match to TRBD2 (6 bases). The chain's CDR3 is CASSGFREVLNEQFF. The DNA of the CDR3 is TGTGCCAGCAGCGGATTCAGGGAGGTTCTAAATGAGCAGTTCTTC.